This T cell receptor (beta chain) was retrieved from a study of CD4 T cells in relation to SARS-CoV-2 and coronaviruses. Study as a whole: TCR beta CDR3s were sequenced after approximately 9-day antigen culture of PBMCs.

Data came from immunoSEQ multiplex PCR; TCRdb stores just in-frame clones and leaves some out. The repertoire holds 18,000 or so clones, with around 77% as singletons. This clone has just a few counts. What it recognizes is unknown. Unexposed donor CD4+ T cells date from about 2010-2019, before the COVID-19 pandemic. Isolation of CD4+ T cells took place after roughly nine days in culture. Each well had 2.1 million or so PBMCs in around 5% human AB serum with IL-2. Germline lookup yields CDR1 MRHNA and CDR2 SNTAGT. J gave up 3 bases and V 9 bases, and 8 bases lay outside the gene matches. The CDR3 has 15 amino acids.

V gene TRBV6-4 combines with J gene TRBJ2-2; 9 nucleotides agree with TRBD1. The clonotype was recovered from a human donor in good health. The sample consisted of CD4+ T cells from PBMCs, cultured in vitro. DNA for the CDR3: TGTGCCAGTACACCGGGACAGGGAGACACCGGGGAGCTGTTTTTT. Translation gives CASTPGQGDTGELFF.